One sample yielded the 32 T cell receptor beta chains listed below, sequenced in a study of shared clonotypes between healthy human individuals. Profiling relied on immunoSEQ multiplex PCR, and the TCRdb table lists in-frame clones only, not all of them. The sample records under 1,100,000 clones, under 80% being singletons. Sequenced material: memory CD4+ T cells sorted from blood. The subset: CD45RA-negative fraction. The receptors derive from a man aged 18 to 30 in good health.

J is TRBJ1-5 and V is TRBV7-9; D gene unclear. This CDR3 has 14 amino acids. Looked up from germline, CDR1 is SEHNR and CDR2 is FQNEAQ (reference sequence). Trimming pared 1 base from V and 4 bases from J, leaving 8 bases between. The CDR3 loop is CASSLVGQNQPQHF. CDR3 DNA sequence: TGTGCCAGCAGCTTAGTAGGCCAAAATCAGCCCCAGCATTTT.

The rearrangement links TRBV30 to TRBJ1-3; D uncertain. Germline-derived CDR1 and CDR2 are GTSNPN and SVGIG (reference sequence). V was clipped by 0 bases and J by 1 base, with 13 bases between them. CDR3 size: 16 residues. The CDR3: CAWSVGVLGSGNTIYF. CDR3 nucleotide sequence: TGTGCCTGGAGTGTTGGGGTTTTAGGGTCTGGAAACACCATATATTTT.

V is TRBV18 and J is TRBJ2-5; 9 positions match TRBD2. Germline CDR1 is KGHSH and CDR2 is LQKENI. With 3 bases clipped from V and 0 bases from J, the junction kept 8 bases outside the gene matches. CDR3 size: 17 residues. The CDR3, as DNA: TGTGCCAGCTCACCCGCCAATTTAGCGGGAGACCAAGAGACCCAGTACTTC. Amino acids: CASSPANLAGDQETQYF.

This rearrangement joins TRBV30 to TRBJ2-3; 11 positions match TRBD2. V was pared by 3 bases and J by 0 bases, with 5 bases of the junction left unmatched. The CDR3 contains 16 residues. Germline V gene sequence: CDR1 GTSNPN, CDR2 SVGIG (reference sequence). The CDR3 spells CAWRGWTSGSTDTQYF. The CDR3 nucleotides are TGTGCCTGGAGAGGCTGGACTAGCGGGAGCACAGATACGCAGTATTTT.

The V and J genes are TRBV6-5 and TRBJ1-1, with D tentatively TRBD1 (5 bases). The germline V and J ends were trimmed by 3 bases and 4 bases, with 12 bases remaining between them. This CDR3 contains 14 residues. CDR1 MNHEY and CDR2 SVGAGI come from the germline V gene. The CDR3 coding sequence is TGTGCCAGCAGTTATGCGGGGCGAAGCACTGAAGCTTTCTTT. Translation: CASSYAGRSTEAFF.

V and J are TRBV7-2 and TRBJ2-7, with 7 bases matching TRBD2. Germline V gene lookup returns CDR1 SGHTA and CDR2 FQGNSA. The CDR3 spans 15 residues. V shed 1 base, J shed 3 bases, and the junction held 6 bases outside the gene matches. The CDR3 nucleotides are TGTGCCAGCAGCTTAGGGAGCGGGGTCAACTACGAGCAGTACTTC. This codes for CASSLGSGVNYEQYF.

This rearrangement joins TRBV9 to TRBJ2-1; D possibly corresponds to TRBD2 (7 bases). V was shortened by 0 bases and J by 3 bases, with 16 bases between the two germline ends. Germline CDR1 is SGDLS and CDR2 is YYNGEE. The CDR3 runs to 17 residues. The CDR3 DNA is TGTGCCAGCAGCGTAGAGGCAGGCGGGGGACACTACAATGAGCAGTTCTTC. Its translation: CASSVEAGGGHYNEQFF.

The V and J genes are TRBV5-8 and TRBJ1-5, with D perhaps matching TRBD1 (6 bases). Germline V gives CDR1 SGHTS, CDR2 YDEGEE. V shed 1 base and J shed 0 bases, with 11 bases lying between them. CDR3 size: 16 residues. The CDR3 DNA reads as TGTGCCAGCAGCTTGTTAACAGGGAGTAGCAATCAGCCCCAGCATTTT. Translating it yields CASSLLTGSSNQPQHF. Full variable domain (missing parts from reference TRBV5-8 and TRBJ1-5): EAGVTQSPTHLIKTRGQQATLRCSPISGHTSVYWYQQALGLGLQFLLWYDEGEERNRGNFPPRFSGRQFPNYSSELNVNALELEDSALYLCASSLLTGSSNQPQHFGDGTRLSIL.

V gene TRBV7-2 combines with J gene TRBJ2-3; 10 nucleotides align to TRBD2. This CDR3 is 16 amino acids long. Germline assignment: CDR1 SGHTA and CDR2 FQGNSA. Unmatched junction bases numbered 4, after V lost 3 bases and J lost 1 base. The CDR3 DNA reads TGTGCCAGCAGCTTCAGCGGGAGGGCCGGCACAGATACGCAGTATTTT. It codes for CASSFSGRAGTDTQYF.

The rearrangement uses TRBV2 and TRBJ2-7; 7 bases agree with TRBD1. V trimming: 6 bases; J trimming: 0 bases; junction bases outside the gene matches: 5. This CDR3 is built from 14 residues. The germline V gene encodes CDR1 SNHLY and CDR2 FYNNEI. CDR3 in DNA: TGTGCCAGCAGCCAGGGACAGCACTCCTACGAGCAGTACTTC. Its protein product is CASSQGQHSYEQYF.

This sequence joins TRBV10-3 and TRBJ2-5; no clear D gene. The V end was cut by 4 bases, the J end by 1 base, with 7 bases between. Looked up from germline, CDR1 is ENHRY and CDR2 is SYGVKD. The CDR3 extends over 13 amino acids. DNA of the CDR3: TGTGCCATCAGTGTTCAGACCCAAGAGACCCAGTACTTC. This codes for CAISVQTQETQYF.

The CDR3 coding sequence is TGTGCCAGCAGTTCTCCAGGGGTCCAGGGATCCTACGAGCAGTACTTC. It yields the protein CASSSPGVQGSYEQYF. J is TRBJ2-7 and V is TRBV28, with a possible D match to TRBD1 (6 bases). The CDR3 runs 16 residues. Germline CDR1 MDHEN, CDR2 SYDVKM. Trimming cost V 4 bases and J 1 base, with 17 bases left between them.

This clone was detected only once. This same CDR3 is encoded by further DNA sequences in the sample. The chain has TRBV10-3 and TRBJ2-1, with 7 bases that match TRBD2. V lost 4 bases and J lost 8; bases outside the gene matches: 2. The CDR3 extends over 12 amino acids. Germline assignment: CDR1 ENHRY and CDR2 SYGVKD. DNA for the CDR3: TGTGCCATCAGTGTGGGGAGGGATGAGCAGTTCTTC. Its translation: CAISVGRDEQFF.

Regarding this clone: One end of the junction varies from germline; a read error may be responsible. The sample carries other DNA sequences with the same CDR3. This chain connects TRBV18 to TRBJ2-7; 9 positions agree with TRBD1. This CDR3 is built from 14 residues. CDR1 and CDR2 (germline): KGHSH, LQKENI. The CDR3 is CASSPQGASYEQYF. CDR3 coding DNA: TGTGCCAGCTCCCCACAGGGGGCTAGTTACGAGCAGTACTTC.

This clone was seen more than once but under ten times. CDR3 DNA sequence: TGTGCCAGCAGCTTCACGTCAGGGAATTCACCCCTCCACTTT. Protein: CASSFTSGNSPLHF. The chain links TRBV7-2 to TRBJ1-6, with TRBD1 as a possible D gene (5 bases). CDR1 SGHTA and CDR2 FQGNSA come from the germline V gene. The CDR3 is made up of 14 amino acids. V was pared by 3 bases and J by 7 bases, with 10 bases between.

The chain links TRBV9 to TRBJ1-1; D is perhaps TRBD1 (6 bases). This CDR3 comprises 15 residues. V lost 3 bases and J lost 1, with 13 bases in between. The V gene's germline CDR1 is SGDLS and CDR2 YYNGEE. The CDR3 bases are TGTGCCAGCAGCGGATCGGACAGAAAGAACACTGAAGCTTTCTTT. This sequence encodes CASSGSDRKNTEAFF.

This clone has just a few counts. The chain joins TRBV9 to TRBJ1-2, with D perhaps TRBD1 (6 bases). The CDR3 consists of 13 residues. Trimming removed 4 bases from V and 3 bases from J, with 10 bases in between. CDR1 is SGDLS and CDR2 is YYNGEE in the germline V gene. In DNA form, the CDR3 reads TGTGCCAGCAGCAGGGACACCTACTATGGCTACACCTTC. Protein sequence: CASSRDTYYGYTF.

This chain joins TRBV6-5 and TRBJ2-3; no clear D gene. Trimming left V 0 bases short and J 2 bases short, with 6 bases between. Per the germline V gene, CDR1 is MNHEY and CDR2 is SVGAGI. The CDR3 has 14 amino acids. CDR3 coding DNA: TGTGCCAGCAGTTACTCGACGGTCACAGATACGCAGTATTTT. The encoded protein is CASSYSTVTDTQYF.

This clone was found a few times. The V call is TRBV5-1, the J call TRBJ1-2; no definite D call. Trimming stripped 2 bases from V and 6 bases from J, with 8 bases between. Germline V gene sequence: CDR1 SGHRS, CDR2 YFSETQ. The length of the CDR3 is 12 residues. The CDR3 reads CASSFQADGYTF. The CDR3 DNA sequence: TGCGCCAGCAGCTTTCAGGCTGATGGCTACACCTTC.

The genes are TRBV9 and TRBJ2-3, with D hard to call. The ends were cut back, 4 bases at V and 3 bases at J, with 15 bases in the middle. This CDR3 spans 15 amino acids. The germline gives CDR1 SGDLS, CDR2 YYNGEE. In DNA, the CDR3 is TGTGCCAGCAGCCCCTCCCCGTTGGGGACAGATACGCAGTATTTT. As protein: CASSPSPLGTDTQYF.

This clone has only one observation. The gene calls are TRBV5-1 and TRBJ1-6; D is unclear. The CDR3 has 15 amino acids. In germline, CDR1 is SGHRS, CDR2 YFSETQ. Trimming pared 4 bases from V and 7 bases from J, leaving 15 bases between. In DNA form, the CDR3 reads TGCGCCAGCAGCATGGGTACGGCAGACAATTCACCCCTCCACTTT. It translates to CASSMGTADNSPLHF.

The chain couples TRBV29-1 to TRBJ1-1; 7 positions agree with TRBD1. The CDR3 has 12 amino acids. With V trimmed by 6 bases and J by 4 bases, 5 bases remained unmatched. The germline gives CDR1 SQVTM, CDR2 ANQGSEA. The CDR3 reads CSVTPGGTEAFF. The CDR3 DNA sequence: TGCAGCGTCACTCCAGGGGGCACTGAAGCTTTCTTT.

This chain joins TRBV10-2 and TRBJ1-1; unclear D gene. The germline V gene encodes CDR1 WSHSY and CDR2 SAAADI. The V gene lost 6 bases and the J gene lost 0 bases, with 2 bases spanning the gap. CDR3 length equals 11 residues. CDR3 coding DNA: TGCGCCAGCAGGGTGAACACTGAAGCTTTCTTT. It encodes CASRVNTEAFF.

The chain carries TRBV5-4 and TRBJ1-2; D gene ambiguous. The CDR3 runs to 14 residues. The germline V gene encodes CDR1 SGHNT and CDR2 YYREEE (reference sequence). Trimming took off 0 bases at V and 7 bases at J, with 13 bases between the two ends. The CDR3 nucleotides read TGTGCCAGCAGCTTGGCCGGGTGGGGATCTGGCTACACCTTC. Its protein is CASSLAGWGSGYTF.

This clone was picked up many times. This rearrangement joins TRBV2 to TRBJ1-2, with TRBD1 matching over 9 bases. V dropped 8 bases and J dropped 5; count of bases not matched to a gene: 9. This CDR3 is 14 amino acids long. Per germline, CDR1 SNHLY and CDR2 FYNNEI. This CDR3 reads CASGGEGQGYGYTF. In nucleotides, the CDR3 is TGTGCCAGCGGGGGTGAGGGACAGGGATATGGCTACACCTTC.

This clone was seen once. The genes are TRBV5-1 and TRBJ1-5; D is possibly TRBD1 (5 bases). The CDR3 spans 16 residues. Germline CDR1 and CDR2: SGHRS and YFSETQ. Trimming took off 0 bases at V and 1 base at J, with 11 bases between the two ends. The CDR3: CASSLGGETSNQPQHF. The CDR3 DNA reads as TGCGCCAGCAGCTTGGGAGGGGAAACAAGCAATCAGCCCCAGCATTTT.

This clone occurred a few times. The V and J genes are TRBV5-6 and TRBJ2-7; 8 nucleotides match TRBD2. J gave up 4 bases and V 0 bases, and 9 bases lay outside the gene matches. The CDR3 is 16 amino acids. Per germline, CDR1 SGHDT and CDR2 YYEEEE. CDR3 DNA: TGTGCCAGCAGCTTGGATGCGGGGGGACCAAGGTACGAGCAGTACTTC. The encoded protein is CASSLDAGGPRYEQYF.

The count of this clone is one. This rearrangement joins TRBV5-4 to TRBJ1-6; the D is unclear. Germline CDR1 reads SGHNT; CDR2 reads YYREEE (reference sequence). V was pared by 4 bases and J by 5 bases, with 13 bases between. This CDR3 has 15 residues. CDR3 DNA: TGTGCCAGCAGCCTGACCTCTCTTAATAATTCACCCCTCCACTTT. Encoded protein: CASSLTSLNNSPLHF.

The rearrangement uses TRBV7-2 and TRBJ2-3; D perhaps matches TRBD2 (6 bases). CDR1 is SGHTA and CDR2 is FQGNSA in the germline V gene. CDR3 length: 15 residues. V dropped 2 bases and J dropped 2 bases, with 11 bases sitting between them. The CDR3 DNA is TGTGCCAGCAGCTTATTGGGCGGGGACACAGATACGCAGTATTTT. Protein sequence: CASSLLGGDTDTQYF. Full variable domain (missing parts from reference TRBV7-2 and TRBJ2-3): GAGVSQSPSNKVTEKGKDVELRCDPISGHTALYWYRQSLGQGLEFLIYFQGNSAPDKSGLPSDRFSAERTGGSVSTLTIQRTQQEDSAVYLCASSLLGGDTDTQYFGPGTRLTVL.

Here the CDR3 reads CASSYTLSYEQYF. CDR3 in DNA: TGTGCCAGCAGTTACACACTTTCCTACGAGCAGTACTTC. The chain links TRBV28 to TRBJ2-7; D remains ambiguous. This CDR3 has 13 amino acids. Germline assignment: CDR1 MDHEN and CDR2 SYDVKM. The V gene lost 4 bases and the J gene lost 1 base, with 8 bases spanning the gap.

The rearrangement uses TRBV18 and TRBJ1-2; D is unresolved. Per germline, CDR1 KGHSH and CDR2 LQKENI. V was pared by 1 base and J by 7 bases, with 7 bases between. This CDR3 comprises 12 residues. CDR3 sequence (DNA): TGTGCCAGCTCACCACTTTACTCTGGCTACACCTTC. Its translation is CASSPLYSGYTF.

CDR3 coding DNA: TGTGCCAGCAGCTCCAGGGAAGCTAACTATGGCTACACCTTC. This codes for CASSSREANYGYTF. This sequence joins TRBV7-2 and TRBJ1-2; D may be TRBD1 (5 bases). V shed 4 bases and J shed 0 bases, with 9 bases lying between them. Per germline, CDR1 SGHTA and CDR2 FQGNSA. The CDR3 is made up of 14 amino acids.